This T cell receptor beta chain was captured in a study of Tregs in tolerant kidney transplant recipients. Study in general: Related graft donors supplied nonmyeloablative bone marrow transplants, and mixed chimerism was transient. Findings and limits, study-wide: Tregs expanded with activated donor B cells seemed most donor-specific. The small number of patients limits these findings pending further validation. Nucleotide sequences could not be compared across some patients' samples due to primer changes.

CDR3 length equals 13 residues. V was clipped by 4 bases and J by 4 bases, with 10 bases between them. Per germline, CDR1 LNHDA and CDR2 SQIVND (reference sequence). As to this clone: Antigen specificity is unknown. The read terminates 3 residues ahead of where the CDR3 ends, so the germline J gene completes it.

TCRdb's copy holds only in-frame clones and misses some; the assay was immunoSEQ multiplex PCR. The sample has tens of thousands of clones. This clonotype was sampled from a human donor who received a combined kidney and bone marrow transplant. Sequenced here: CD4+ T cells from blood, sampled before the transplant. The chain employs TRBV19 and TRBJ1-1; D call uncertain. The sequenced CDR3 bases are TGTGCCAGTAGTACAGGAGAATTCACTGAA. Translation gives CASSTGEFTE. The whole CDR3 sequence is CASSTGEFTEAFF.